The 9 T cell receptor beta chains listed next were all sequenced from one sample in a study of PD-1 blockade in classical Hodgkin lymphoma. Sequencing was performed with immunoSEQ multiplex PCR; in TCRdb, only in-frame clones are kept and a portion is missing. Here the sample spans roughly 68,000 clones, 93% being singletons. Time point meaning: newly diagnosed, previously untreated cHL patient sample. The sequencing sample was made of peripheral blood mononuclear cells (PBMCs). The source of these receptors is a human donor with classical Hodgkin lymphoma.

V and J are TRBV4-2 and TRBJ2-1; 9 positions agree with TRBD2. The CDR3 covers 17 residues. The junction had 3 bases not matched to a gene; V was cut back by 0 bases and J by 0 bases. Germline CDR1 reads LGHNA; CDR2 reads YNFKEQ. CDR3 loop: CASSQDYSGSSYNEQFF. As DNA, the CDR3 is TGTGCCAGCAGCCAAGATTATAGCGGGAGCTCCTACAATGAGCAGTTCTTC.

The CDR3 region has the DNA TGTGCCAGCAGTTTAGACGGACAGGGTGGAAAACTGTTTTTT. The encoded protein is CASSLDGQGGKLFF. V is TRBV6-5 and J is TRBJ1-4; the match to TRBD1 covers 8 bases. The germline V gene has CDR1 MNHEY and CDR2 SVGAGI. Losses at the gene ends were 4 bases for V and 10 bases for J; bases not matched to a gene: 8. The length of the CDR3 is 14 residues.

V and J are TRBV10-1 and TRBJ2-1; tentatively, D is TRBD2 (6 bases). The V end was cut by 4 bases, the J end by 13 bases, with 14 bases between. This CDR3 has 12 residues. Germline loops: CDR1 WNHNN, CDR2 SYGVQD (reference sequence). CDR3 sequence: CASSGAPGGQFF. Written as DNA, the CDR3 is TGCGCCAGCAGTGGGGCCCCCGGGGGACAGTTCTTC.

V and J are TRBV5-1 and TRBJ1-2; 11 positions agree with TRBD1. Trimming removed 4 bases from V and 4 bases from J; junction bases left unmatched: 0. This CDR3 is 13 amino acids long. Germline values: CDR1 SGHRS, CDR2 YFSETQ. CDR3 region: CASSGQGAYGYTF. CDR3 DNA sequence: TGCGCCAGCAGCGGACAGGGGGCCTATGGCTACACCTTC.

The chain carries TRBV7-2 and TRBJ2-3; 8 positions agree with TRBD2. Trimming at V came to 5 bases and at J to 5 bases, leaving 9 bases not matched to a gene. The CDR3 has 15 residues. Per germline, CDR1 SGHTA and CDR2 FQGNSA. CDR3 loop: CASSPPGSGRDTQYF. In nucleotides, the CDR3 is TGTGCCAGCAGCCCCCCGGGAAGCGGGAGAGATACGCAGTATTTT.

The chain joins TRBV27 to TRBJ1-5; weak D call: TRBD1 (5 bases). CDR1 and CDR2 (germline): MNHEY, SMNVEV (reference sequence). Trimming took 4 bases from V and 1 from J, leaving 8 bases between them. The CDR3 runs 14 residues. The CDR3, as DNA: TGTGCCAGCAGTTCGTGGGGGAGCAATCAGCCCCAGCATTTT. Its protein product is CASSSWGSNQPQHF.

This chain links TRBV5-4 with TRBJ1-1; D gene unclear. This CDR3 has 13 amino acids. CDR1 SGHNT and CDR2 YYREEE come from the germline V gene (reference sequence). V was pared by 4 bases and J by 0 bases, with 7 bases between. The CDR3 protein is CASSEQLNTEAFF. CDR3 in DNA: TGTGCCAGCAGCGAGCAGTTGAACACTGAAGCTTTCTTT.

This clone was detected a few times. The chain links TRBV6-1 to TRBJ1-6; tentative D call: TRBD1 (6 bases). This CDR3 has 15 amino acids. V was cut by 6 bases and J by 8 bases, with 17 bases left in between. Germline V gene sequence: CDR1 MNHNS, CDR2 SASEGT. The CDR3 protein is CASSRLRGSDSPLHF. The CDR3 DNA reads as TGTGCCAGCAGCCGACTCAGGGGTTCGGATTCACCCCTCCACTTT.

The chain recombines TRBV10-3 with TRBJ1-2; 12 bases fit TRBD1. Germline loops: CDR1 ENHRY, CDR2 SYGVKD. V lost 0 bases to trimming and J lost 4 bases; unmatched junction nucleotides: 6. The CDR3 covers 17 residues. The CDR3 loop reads CAISESGTGGAGYGYTF. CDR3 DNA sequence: TGTGCCATCAGTGAGTCGGGGACAGGGGGCGCGGGCTATGGCTACACCTTC.